The rows below give T cell receptor beta chains drawn from one sample of a study of cytomegalovirus exposure and HLA in healthy donors. Clones were sequenced by immunoSEQ multiplex PCR, and TCRdb holds only the in-frame ones, with some missing. The profile covers about 140,000 clones, with around three quarters appearing a single time and around 5.9% taken by the ten largest. Sequencing was carried out using PBMCs. The receptors were sampled from a woman in her 40s in good health and CMV-seropositive. Each CDR3 is given with its conserved first and last residue. Each record gives: V gene, J gene, D gene, clone size, CDR3 DNA, CDR3 protein. D genes are given only for firm matches. Clone size appears in some rows only: once, few, many, or a class for an expanded clone.

TRBV29-1	TRBJ1-1	NA	NA	TGCAGCGTTGAGCGGGGGACGGGTACTGAAGCTTTCTTT	CSVERGTGTEAFF
TRBV28	TRBJ2-1	TRBD1	NA	TGTGCCAGCAATCCCCCGGGACAGGGTAATGAGCAGTTCTTC	CASNPPGQGNEQFF
TRBV11-2	TRBJ1-1	TRBD1	few	TGTGCCAGCAGCTTAGTAAGGACAGGGAAAGCTTTCTTT	CASSLVRTGKAFF
TRBV28	TRBJ1-2	NA	NA	TGTGCCAGCAGTTTGATAGGGAGGTCCGCCTATGGCTACACCTTC	CASSLIGRSAYGYTF
TRBV2	TRBJ2-5	NA	NA	TGTGCCAGCAGTGGAGGGCCCCGAACGACCCAGTACTTC	CASSGGPRTTQYF
TRBV18	TRBJ2-7	TRBD1	NA	TGTGCCAGCTCACCCAACCCGGGACAGGGGACCTACGAGCAGTACTTC	CASSPNPGQGTYEQYF
TRBV5-6	TRBJ2-5	NA	few	TGTGCCAGCAGCCTGCCCTACGAGGTCCAGCAAGAGACCCAGTACTTC	CASSLPYEVQQETQYF
TRBV5-1	TRBJ1-2	NA	NA	TGCGCCAGCAGCTACACGGCGGACTATGGCTACACCTTC	CASSYTADYGYTF
TRBV19	TRBJ2-1	NA	NA	TGTGCCAGTAGTATAGGCGGGTTCTATTACAATGAGCAGTTCTTC	CASSIGGFYYNEQFF
TRBV5-1	TRBJ2-2	NA	NA	TGCGCCAGCAGCTTGGGGTCAGGAAACACCGGGGAGCTGTTTTTT	CASSLGSGNTGELFF
TRBV7-8	TRBJ1-1	NA	NA	TGTGCCAGCAGCCCCTCTGGGGGGAGAGGTTTCTTT	CASSPSGGRGFF
TRBV7-6	TRBJ1-2	NA	few	TGTGCCAGCAGCTTTAGTGTTGGCAGGGGATCCTATGGCTACACCTTC	CASSFSVGRGSYGYTF
TRBV19	TRBJ2-6	TRBD1	NA	TGTGCCAGTAGTATGTGGGACAGACTCTCTGGGGCCAACGTCCTGACTTTC	CASSMWDRLSGANVLTF
TRBV29-1	TRBJ2-7	TRBD1	NA	TGCAGCGTTGAGGGCGGGGACAGGGGGTCCCCCTACGAGCAGTACTTC	CSVEGGDRGSPYEQYF
TRBV7-2	TRBJ2-7	NA	NA	TGTGCCAGCAGCCCGGAAACGGGAAGGTACGAGCAGTACTTC	CASSPETGRYEQYF
TRBV11-3	TRBJ1-1	NA	NA	TGTGCCAGCAGCTTAGCCCCAGGCAGGGGTGAAGGTGAAGCTTTCTTT	CASSLAPGRGEGEAFF
TRBV11-2	TRBJ2-7	TRBD1	NA	TGTGCCAGCAGCTTAGCCGGGACAGGTTATTACGAGCAGTACTTC	CASSLAGTGYYEQYF
TRBV19	TRBJ2-7	TRBD1	NA	TGTGCCAGTAGGGGGACAGGGGGTTACGAGCAGTACTTC	CASRGTGGYEQYF
TRBV9	TRBJ2-5	NA	NA	TGTGCCAGCAGCTCAAAGGGGGAGACCCAGTACTTC	CASSSKGETQYF
TRBV14	TRBJ2-1	NA	NA	TGTGCCAGCAGCCTTACAACAGGGTTCGTCTTGCTCTTC	CASSLTTGFVLLF
TRBV5-1	TRBJ1-2	TRBD1	NA	TGCGCCAGCAGCCTGGGGACAGGTGATTCTAACTATGGCTACACCTTC	CASSLGTGDSNYGYTF
TRBV4-1	TRBJ1-1	NA	few	TGCGCCAGCAGCCAAGAAGCCTTGAACACTGAAGCTTTCTTT	CASSQEALNTEAFF
TRBV7-9	TRBJ1-1	NA	NA	TGTGCCAGCAGCTTCCAGGGAGGGGACACTGAAGCTTTCTTT	CASSFQGGDTEAFF
TRBV27	TRBJ1-5	TRBD1	NA	TGTGCCAGCAGTTGGACAGGGGAGAATCAGCCCCAGCATTTT	CASSWTGENQPQHF
TRBV9	TRBJ2-3	NA	few	TGTGCCAGCAGCGTCTACCCCCTGGCTAGCAGTAGCACAGATACGCAGTATTTT	CASSVYPLASSSTDTQYF
TRBV15	TRBJ2-7	TRBD2	NA	TGTGCCACCAGCAGAGACGGGAGGCCCTCCTACGAGCAGTACTTC	CATSRDGRPSYEQYF
TRBV6-5	TRBJ1-4	NA	NA	TGTGCCAGCAGTTACTCCCAGGGGCCAAATGAAAAACTGTTTTTT	CASSYSQGPNEKLFF
TRBV6-5	TRBJ2-2	NA	NA	TGTGCCAGCAGTTACAGCACAGGCGCCACCGGGGAGCTGTTTTTT	CASSYSTGATGELFF
TRBV7-9	TRBJ2-3	TRBD2	NA	TGTGCCAGCATCGGACTAGCGGTTAGCACAGATACGCAGTATTTT	CASIGLAVSTDTQYF
TRBV6-5	TRBJ1-1	NA	NA	TGTGCCAGCAGTTACGGCGGGAACACTGAAGCTTTCTTT	CASSYGGNTEAFF
TRBV15	TRBJ1-4	NA	NA	TGTGCCACCAGCAAAGGGACATCCCATGAAAAACTGTTTTTT	CATSKGTSHEKLFF
TRBV27	TRBJ2-5	NA	NA	TGTGCCACCAGGGAAAGCGGTTCGGGGGAGACCCAGTACTTC	CATRESGSGETQYF